This TCR beta chain emerged from a study of liver allograft versus peripheral blood T cells. At the level of the study: A comparison was made between T cell receptor repertoires in transplanted livers and those in recipients' peripheral blood.

This clonotype rates as medium-sized. The germline V gene encodes CDR1 MDHEN and CDR2 SYDVKM. With V trimmed by 2 bases and J by 3 bases, 2 bases remained unmatched. The CDR3 length is 14 residues. TCRdb recomputed calls from the reads with MiXCR, one row per CDR3 protein. Of about 1,900 distinct CDR3 sequences in the sample, around a sixth were seen once. This receptor was obtained from a human patient who had a liver transplant. Some T cells may be provided by the graft donor. The chain is built from TRBV28 and TRBJ2-7; TRBD2 agrees at 9 bases. CDR3: CASSLVAGDYEQYF. The CDR3 nucleotides are TGTGCCAGCAGTTTAGTAGCGGGAGACTACGAGCAGTACTTC.